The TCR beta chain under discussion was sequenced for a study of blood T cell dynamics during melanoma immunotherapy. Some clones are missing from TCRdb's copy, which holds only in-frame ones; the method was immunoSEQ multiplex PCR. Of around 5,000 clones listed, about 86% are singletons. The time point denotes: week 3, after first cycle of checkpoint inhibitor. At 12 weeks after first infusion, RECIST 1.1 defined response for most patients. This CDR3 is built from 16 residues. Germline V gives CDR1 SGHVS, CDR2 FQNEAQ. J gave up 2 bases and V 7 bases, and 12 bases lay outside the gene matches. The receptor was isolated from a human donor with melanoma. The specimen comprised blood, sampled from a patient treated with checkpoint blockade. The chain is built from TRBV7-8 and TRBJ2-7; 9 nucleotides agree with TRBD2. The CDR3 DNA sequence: TGTGCCAGCACCCCACCCTGGCGGGAGGGGCCCTACGAGCAGTACTTC. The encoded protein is CASTPPWREGPYEQYF.